This TCR beta chain was retrieved from a study of cytomegalovirus exposure and HLA in healthy donors. General observations from the study: In vitro checks showed that a few CMV-associated chains really do target CMV antigens. The study designated roughly 150 TCR beta chains cytomegalovirus-associated. Both high specificity and high sensitivity reportedly marked the classifier's diagnosis of cytomegalovirus status.

Comment on this clone: As yet, its antigen is unknown.

The CDR3 is 13 amino acids. Deletions cut 5 bases from V and 4 bases from J, with 11 bases between. Germline values: CDR1 SEHNR, CDR2 FQNEAQ (reference sequence). The method was immunoSEQ multiplex PCR; TCRdb's version includes in-frame clones alone and lacks a portion of them. There are 250,000 to 350,000 clones in the sample; around 90% occur only once, and about 1.2% lies in the top ten. The sequenced sample consisted of PBMCs. V and J are TRBV7-9 and TRBJ1-1; D gene unclear. This sequence originates from a woman younger than 45 in good health and CMV-seropositive. CDR3 sequence: CASSGAVGTEAFF. For the CDR3, the DNA is TGTGCCAGCAGCGGCGCCGTGGGCACTGAAGCTTTCTTT.